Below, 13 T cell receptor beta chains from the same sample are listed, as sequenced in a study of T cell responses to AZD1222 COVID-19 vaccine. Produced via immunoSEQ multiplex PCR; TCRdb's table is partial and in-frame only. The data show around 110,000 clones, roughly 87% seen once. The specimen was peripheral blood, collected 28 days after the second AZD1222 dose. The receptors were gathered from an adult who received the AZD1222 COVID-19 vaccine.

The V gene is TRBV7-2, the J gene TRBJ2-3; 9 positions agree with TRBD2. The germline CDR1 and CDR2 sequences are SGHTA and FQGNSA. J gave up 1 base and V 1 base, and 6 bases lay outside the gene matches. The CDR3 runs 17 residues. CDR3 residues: CASSLGGGAFGTDTQYF. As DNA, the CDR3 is TGTGCCAGCAGCTTAGGCGGGGGGGCTTTCGGCACAGATACGCAGTATTTT.

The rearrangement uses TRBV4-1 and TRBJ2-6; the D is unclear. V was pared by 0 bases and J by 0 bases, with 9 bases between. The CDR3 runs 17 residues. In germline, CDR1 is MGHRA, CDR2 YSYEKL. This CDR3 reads CASSQDFQTSGANVLTF. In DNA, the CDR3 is TGCGCCAGCAGCCAAGATTTCCAGACCTCTGGGGCCAACGTCCTGACTTTC.

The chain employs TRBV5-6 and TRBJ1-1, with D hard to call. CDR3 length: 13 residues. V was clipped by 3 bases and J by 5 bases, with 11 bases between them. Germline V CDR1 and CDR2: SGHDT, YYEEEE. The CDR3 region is CASSSVRETEAFF. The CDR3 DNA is TGTGCCAGCAGCTCCGTAAGGGAAACTGAAGCTTTCTTT.

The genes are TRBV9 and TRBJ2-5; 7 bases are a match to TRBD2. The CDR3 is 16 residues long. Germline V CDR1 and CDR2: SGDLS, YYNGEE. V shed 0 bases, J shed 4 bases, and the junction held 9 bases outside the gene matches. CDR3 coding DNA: TGTGCCAGCAGCGTAGGGATAACGGGGGGTCCAGAGACCCAGTACTTC. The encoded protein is CASSVGITGGPETQYF.

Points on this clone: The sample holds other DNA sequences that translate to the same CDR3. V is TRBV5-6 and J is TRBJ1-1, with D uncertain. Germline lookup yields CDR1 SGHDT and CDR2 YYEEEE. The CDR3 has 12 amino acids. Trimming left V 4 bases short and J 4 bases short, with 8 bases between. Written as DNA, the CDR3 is TGTGCCAGCAGCAGCTACGGCACTGAAGCTTTCTTT. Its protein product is CASSSYGTEAFF.

In DNA, the CDR3 is TGTGCCAGCAGCTTGGAAGGGGACAGGGGGCGTTACGAGCAGTACTTC. It is translated as CASSLEGDRGRYEQYF. The chain recombines TRBV5-4 with TRBJ2-7; 12 bases are a match to TRBD1. The germline gives CDR1 SGHNT, CDR2 YYREEE (reference sequence). This CDR3 region has 16 residues. J lost 4 bases, V lost 0 bases, and 5 bases had no gene match.

The chain's CDR3 is CASSQHYGYTF. The CDR3 bases are TGTGCCAGCAGCCAGCACTATGGCTACACCTTC. The chain recombines TRBV6-5 with TRBJ1-2; D uncertain. Germline loops: CDR1 MNHEY, CDR2 SVGAGI. The CDR3 length is 11 residues. With 6 bases removed from V and 3 bases from J, the gap between germline ends came to 5 bases.

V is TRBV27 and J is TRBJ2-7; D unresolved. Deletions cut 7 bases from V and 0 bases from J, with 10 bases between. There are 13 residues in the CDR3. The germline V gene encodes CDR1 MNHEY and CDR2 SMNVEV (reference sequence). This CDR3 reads CASTPFSSYEQYF. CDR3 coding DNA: TGTGCCAGCACTCCCTTCAGCTCCTACGAGCAGTACTTC.

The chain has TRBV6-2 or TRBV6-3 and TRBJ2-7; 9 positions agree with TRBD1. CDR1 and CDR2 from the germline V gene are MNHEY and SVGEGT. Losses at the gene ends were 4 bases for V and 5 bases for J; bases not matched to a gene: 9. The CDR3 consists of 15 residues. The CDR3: CASSSPGTGHNEQYF. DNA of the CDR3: TGTGCCAGCAGTTCGCCCGGGACAGGGCACAACGAGCAGTACTTC.

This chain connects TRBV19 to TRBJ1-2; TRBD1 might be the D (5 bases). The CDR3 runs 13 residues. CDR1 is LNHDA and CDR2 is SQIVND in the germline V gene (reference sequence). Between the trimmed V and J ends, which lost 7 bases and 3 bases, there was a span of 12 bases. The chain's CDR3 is CASTSWGDYGYTF. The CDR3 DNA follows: TGTGCCAGTACCTCTTGGGGGGACTATGGCTACACCTTC.

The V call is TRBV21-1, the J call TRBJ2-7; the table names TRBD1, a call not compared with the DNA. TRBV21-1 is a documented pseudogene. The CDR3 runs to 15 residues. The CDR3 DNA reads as TGTGCCAGCAGCAAAAGAGTAGGGACAGGCTACGAGCAGTACTTC. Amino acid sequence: CASSKRVGTGYEQYF.

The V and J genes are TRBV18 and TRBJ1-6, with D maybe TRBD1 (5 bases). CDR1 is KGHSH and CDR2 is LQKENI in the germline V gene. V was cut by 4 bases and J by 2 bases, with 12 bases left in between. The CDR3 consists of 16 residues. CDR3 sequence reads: CASSREGLPYNSPLHF. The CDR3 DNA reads TGTGCCAGCTCACGGGAGGGGTTGCCCTATAATTCACCCCTCCACTTT.

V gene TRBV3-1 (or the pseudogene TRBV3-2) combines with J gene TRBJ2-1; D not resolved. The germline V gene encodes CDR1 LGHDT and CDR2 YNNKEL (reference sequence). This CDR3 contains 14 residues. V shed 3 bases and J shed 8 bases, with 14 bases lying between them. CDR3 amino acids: CASSQNLGPYEQFF. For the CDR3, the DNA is TGTGCCAGCAGCCAGAATCTTGGCCCCTATGAGCAGTTCTTC.